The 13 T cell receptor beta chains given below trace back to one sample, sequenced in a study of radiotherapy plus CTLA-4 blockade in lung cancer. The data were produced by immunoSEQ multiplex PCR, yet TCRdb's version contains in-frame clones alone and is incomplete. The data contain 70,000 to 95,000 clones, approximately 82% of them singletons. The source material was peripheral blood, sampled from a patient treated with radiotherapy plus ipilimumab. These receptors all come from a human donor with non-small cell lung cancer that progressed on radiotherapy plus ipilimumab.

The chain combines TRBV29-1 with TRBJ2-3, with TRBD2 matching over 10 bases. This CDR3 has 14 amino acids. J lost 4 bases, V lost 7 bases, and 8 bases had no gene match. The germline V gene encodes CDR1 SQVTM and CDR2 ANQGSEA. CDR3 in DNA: TGCAGCGGGAGCACCGGGACTAGCGCAGATACGCAGTATTTT. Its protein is CSGSTGTSADTQYF.

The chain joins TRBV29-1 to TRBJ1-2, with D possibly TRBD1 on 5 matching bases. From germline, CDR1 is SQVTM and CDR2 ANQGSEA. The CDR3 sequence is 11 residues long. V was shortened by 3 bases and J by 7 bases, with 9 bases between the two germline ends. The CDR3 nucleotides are TGCAGCGTTGAGGAGAGGGGTGGCTACACCTTC. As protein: CSVEERGGYTF. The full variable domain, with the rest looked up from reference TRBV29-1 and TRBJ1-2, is SAVISQKPSRDICQRGTSLTIQCQVDSQVTMMFWYRQQPGQSLTLIATANQGSEATYESGFVIDKFPISRPNLTFSTLTVSNMSPEDSSIYLCSVEERGGYTFGSGTRLTVV.

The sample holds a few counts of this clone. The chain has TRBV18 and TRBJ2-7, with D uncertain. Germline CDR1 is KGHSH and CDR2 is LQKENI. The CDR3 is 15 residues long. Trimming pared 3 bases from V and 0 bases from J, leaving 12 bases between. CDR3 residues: CASSPGSVRSYEQYF. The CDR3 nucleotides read TGTGCCAGCTCACCGGGAAGTGTCCGCTCCTACGAGCAGTACTTC.

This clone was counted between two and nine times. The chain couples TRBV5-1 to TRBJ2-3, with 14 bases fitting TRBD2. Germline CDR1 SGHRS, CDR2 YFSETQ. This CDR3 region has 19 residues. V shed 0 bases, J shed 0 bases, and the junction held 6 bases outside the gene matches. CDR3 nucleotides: TGCGCCAGCAGCTTGGGGACTAGCGGGGGGACTCATAGCACAGATACGCAGTATTTT. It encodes CASSLGTSGGTHSTDTQYF.

CDR3 sequence (DNA): TGTGCCAGCAGCTTAGCGGCAGGGAATTACTACAATGAGCAGTTCTTC. Translated, it gives CASSLAAGNYYNEQFF. V usage is TRBV7-2 and J usage is TRBJ2-1; TRBD1 might be the D (5 bases). CDR3 length: 16 residues. Trimming cost V 0 bases and J 3 bases, with 12 bases left between them. CDR1 SGHTA and CDR2 FQGNSA come from the germline V gene.

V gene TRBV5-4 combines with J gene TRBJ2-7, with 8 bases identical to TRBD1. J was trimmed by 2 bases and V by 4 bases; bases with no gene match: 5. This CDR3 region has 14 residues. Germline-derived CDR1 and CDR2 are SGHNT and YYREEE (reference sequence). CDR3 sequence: CASSRGTGAYEQYF. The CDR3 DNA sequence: TGTGCCAGCAGCCGCGGGACAGGAGCCTACGAGCAGTACTTC.

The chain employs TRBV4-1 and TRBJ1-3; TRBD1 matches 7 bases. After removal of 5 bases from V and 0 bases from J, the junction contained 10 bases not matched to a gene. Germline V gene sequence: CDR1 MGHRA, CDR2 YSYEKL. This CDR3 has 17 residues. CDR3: CASSANPGGSSGNTIYF. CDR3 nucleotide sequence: TGCGCCAGCAGCGCCAATCCAGGGGGTAGCTCTGGAAACACCATATATTTT.

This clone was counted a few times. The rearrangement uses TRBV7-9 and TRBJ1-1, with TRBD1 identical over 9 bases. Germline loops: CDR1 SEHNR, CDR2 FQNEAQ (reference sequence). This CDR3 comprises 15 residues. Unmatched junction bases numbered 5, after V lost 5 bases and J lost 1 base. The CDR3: CASSPGTGKNTEAFF. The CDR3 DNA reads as TGTGCCAGCAGCCCCGGGACAGGGAAGAACACTGAAGCTTTCTTT.

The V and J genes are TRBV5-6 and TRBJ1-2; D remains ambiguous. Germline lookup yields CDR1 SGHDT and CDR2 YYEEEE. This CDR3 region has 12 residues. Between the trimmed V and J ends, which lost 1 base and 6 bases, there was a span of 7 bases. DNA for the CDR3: TGTGCCAGCAGCTTGTCCCTTGATGGCTACACCTTC. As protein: CASSLSLDGYTF.

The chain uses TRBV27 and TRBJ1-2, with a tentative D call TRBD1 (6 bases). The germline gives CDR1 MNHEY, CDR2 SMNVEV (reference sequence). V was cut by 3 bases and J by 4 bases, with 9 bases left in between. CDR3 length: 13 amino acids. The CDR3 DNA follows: TGTGCCAGCAGTTTTACAGGGTCCTATGGCTACACCTTC. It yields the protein CASSFTGSYGYTF.

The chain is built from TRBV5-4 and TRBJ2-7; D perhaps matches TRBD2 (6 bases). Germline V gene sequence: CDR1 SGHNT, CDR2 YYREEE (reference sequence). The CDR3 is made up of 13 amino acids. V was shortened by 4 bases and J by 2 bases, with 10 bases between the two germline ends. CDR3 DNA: TGTGCCAGCAGCGCACCGGGGGCCTACGAGCAGTACTTC. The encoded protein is CASSAPGAYEQYF.

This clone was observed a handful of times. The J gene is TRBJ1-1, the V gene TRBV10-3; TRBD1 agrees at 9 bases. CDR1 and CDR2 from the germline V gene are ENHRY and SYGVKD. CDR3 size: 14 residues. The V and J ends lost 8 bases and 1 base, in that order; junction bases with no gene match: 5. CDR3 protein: CAIGGQGANTEAFF. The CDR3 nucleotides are TGTGCCATCGGGGGACAGGGCGCGAACACTGAAGCTTTCTTT.

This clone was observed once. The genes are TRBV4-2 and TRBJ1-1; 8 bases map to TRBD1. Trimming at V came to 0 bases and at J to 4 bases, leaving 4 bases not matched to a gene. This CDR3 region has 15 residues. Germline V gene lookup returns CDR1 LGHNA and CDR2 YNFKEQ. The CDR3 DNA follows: TGTGCCAGCAGCCAAGATCCCGGACAGGGCACTGAAGCTTTCTTT. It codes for CASSQDPGQGTEAFF.